The 29 T cell receptor beta chains given below trace back to one sample, sequenced in a study of CD8 T cells in ankylosing spondylitis. The study's findings and limits: The study identified a TCR beta motif of under 10 highly homologous variants that appeared characteristic of ankylosing spondylitis blood.

MiXCR, applied by TCRdb to the 5' RACE reads, yields one record per CDR3 protein. The table shows 400,000 or so distinct CDR3 sequences, with roughly a quarter occurring only once. No antigen has been assigned to these receptors. Material for sequencing was blood, either unsorted or a sorted T cell fraction (not recorded which). These receptors were taken from a male donor with ankylosing spondylitis.

V is TRBV2 and J is TRBJ1-1; no reliable D call. The CDR3 has 11 amino acids. Trimming took off 7 bases at V and 3 bases at J, with 6 bases between the two ends. Germline V gives CDR1 SNHLY, CDR2 FYNNEI. This chain's CDR3 is CASTADTEAFF. The CDR3 DNA is TGTGCCAGCACCGCGGACACTGAAGCTTTCTTT. The complete variable domain, with remaining parts taken from reference TRBV2 and TRBJ1-1, reads EPEVTQTPSHQVTQMGQEVILRCVPISNHLYFYWYRQILGQKVEFLVSFYNNEISEKSEIFDDQFSVERPDGSNFTLKIRSTKLEDSAMYFCASTADTEAFFGQGTRLTVV.

The chain couples TRBV5-1 to TRBJ2-1; 12 bases align to TRBD2. V lost 4 bases to trimming and J lost 5 bases; unmatched junction nucleotides: 4. The CDR3 totals 15 residues. Germline lookup yields CDR1 SGHRS and CDR2 YFSETQ. For the CDR3, the DNA is TGCGCCAGCAGCGGCTGGACTAGCGGGAACAATGAGCAGTTCTTC. The encoded protein is CASSGWTSGNNEQFF.

This clonotype was seen a handful of times. The chain links TRBV21-1 to TRBJ2-7. TRBV21-1 corresponds to a pseudogene. This CDR3 is built from 13 residues. CDR3 bases: TGTGCCAGCGTGAAAAGGACCGCGAGGGAGCAGTACGTC. Amino acid sequence: CASVKRTAREQYV.

This clonotype was observed a handful of times. The V call is TRBV7-9, the J call TRBJ2-1, with a possible D match to TRBD2 (5 bases). From germline, CDR1 is SEHNR and CDR2 FQNEAQ (reference sequence). The length of the CDR3 is 14 residues. Trimming took 0 bases from V and 7 from J, leaving 10 bases between them. CDR3 protein: CASSLAGLLNEQFF. Written as DNA, the CDR3 is TGTGCCAGCAGCTTAGCAGGACTTCTAAATGAGCAGTTCTTC.

The J gene is TRBJ2-5, the V gene TRBV19, with D perhaps matching TRBD1 (6 bases). Between the trimmed V and J ends, which lost 9 bases and 1 base, there was a span of 12 bases. Germline lookup yields CDR1 LNHDA and CDR2 SQIVND (reference sequence). This CDR3 comprises 13 residues. The CDR3 sequence is CASWGLGQETQYF. CDR3 sequence (DNA): TGTGCCAGCTGGGGGCTGGGCCAAGAGACCCAGTACTTC.

Written as DNA, the CDR3 is TGTGCCAGTAGTGCAACACGGGACACTGAAGCTTTCTTT. Its protein product is CASSATRDTEAFF. The chain has TRBV19 and TRBJ1-1; D not resolved. The CDR3 extends over 13 amino acids. CDR1 and CDR2 (germline): LNHDA, SQIVND (reference sequence). Trimming cost V 5 bases and J 3 bases, with 10 bases left between them.

This clonotype has just a few counts. The J gene is TRBJ1-2, the V gene TRBV5-1; D uncertain. Trimming removed 0 bases at V and 0 bases at J, with 9 bases between. Germline CDR1 is SGHRS and CDR2 is YFSETQ. The CDR3 length is 15 residues. The CDR3 coding sequence is TGCGCCAGCAGCTTGGGAGGTCTACCTAACTATGGCTACACCTTC. This translates into CASSLGGLPNYGYTF.

The V and J genes are TRBV5-1 and TRBJ1-4; D uncertain. CDR3 length: 13 amino acids. V lost 4 bases to trimming and J lost 5 bases, with 9 bases between them. The germline V gene has CDR1 SGHRS and CDR2 YFSETQ. The CDR3 DNA sequence: TGCGCCAGCAGCGGCGATCCAAATGAAAAACTGTTTTTT. This translates into CASSGDPNEKLFF.

In this sample, this clonotype turned up a few times. The chain combines TRBV2 with TRBJ2-1; D gene unclear. CDR3 length: 15 amino acids. Germline V gives CDR1 SNHLY, CDR2 FYNNEI. Trimming shortened V by 4 bases and J by 0 bases, and 10 bases separated the two germline ends. Here the CDR3 reads CASSVMGFSYNEQFF. CDR3 nucleotides: TGTGCCAGCAGTGTCATGGGATTCTCCTACAATGAGCAGTTCTTC.

This chain uses TRBV10-2 with TRBJ2-7; 8 nucleotides line up with TRBD1. V lost 5 bases to trimming and J lost 3 bases; unmatched junction nucleotides: 6. CDR3 length equals 14 residues. Germline V gives CDR1 WSHSY, CDR2 SAAADI. As DNA, the CDR3 is TGCGCCAGCAGTAATGCAGGGGGCTACTACGAGCAGTACTTC. Translated: CASSNAGGYYEQYF.

This clonotype was detected only a few times. The chain links TRBV19 to TRBJ1-1, with no clear D. The germline V and J ends were trimmed by 3 bases and 10 bases, with 12 bases remaining between them. This CDR3 contains 12 residues. Per the germline V gene, CDR1 is LNHDA and CDR2 is SQIVND (reference sequence). In DNA, the CDR3 is TGTGCCAGTAGTATTAACGACCGAGGAGCTTTCTTT. It specifies CASSINDRGAFF.

The V call is TRBV7-2, the J call TRBJ1-4; 8 bases are shared with TRBD1. The CDR3 length is 15 residues. The V gene's germline CDR1 is SGHTA and CDR2 FQGNSA. Germline trimming cut 3 bases from V and 6 bases from J; bases unmatched to any gene: 6. The CDR3 nucleotides read TGTGCCAGCAGCTTCTTCGGACAGGGCCATGAAAAACTGTTTTTT. The encoded protein is CASSFFGQGHEKLFF.

This chain links TRBV5-1 with TRBJ2-4; D perhaps matches TRBD2 (6 bases). With 2 bases removed from V and 16 bases from J, the gap between germline ends came to 19 bases. This CDR3 spans 13 amino acids. Germline-derived CDR1 and CDR2 are SGHRS and YFSETQ. This chain's CDR3 is CASSFSVREAPYF. The CDR3 region has the DNA TGCGCCAGCAGCTTCTCGGTTAGGGAGGCCCCCTACTTC. The whole variable domain, filled in from reference TRBV5-1 and TRBJ2-4, reads KAGVTQTPRYLIKTRGQQVTLSCSPISGHRSVSWYQQTPGQGLQFLFEYFSETQRNKGNFPGRFSGRQFSNSRSEMNVSTLELGDSALYLCASSFSVREAPYFGAGTRLSVL.

V is TRBV20-1 and J is TRBJ2-5; D gene unclear. The CDR3 extends over 14 amino acids. V lost 6 bases, J lost 1 base, and 15 bases lay in between. CDR1 and CDR2 (germline): DFQATT, SNEGSKA (reference sequence). CDR3 region: CSARRPWGQETQYF. For the CDR3, the DNA is TGCAGTGCCCGGCGACCGTGGGGCCAAGAGACCCAGTACTTC.

This clonotype was picked up one time. This chain uses TRBV6-1 with TRBJ1-1; possibly TRBD1 for D (5 bases). CDR1 and CDR2 (germline): MNHNS, SASEGT. Deletions cut 6 bases from V and 4 bases from J, with 12 bases between. This CDR3 is 13 amino acids long. CDR3 in DNA: TGTGCCAGCAGCAAGCCCGGGGGCACTGAAGCTTTCTTT. This gives the protein CASSKPGGTEAFF.

This clonotype was counted a few times. V and J are TRBV12-3 or TRBV12-4 and TRBJ2-1; TRBD2 aligns across 10 bases. After removal of 6 bases from V and 5 bases from J, the junction contained 4 bases not matched to a gene. CDR3 length equals 14 residues. CDR3 sequence: CASRGLAENNEQFF. The CDR3 nucleotides read TGTGCCAGCAGAGGACTAGCGGAGAACAATGAGCAGTTCTTC.

In its sample, this clonotype was seen a few times. The CDR3 coding sequence is TGTGCCAGCAGCCGAACGTTGGCCACCTCGAACACCGGGGAGCTGTTTTTT. Translated: CASSRTLATSNTGELFF. V and J are TRBV7-2 and TRBJ2-2, with D unclear. CDR1 and CDR2 from the germline V gene are SGHTA and FQGNSA. The CDR3 is made up of 17 amino acids. V was pared by 5 bases and J by 0 bases, with 16 bases between.

This clonotype was seen a handful of times. CDR3: CAISRGTGGEGSPLHF. CDR3 coding DNA: TGTGCCATCAGTCGCGGGACAGGGGGCGAAGGTTCACCCCTCCACTTT. J is TRBJ1-6 and V is TRBV10-3; 12 nucleotides agree with TRBD1. From germline, CDR1 is ENHRY and CDR2 SYGVKD. The CDR3 totals 16 residues. Trimming at V came to 5 bases and at J to 9 bases, leaving 8 bases not matched to a gene.

This rearrangement joins TRBV20-1 to TRBJ1-5, with unresolved D. V lost 5 bases to trimming and J lost 6 bases, with 17 bases between them. Germline V gene lookup returns CDR1 DFQATT and CDR2 SNEGSKA (reference sequence). CDR3 length: 14 residues. This chain's CDR3 is CSAAGRAKGQPQHF. The CDR3 coding sequence is TGCAGTGCTGCCGGCAGAGCCAAAGGTCAGCCCCAGCATTTT.

The chain recombines TRBV14 with TRBJ2-1; 11 bases map to TRBD2. The CDR3 is made up of 17 amino acids. J lost 4 bases, V lost 1 base, and 6 bases had no gene match. Germline V gives CDR1 SGHDN, CDR2 FVKESK. The CDR3 loop reads CASSQGSGLAVYNEQFF. CDR3 nucleotide sequence: TGTGCCAGCAGCCAAGGATCGGGACTAGCGGTTTACAATGAGCAGTTCTTC.

In its sample, this clonotype was seen a few times. The chain is built from TRBV6-1 and TRBJ2-3; 11 positions match TRBD2. CDR3 length: 19 residues. V dropped 6 bases and J dropped 4; count of bases not matched to a gene: 18. The germline gives CDR1 MNHNS, CDR2 SASEGT. The CDR3 is CASRPSGRKTGTLADTQYF. CDR3 DNA sequence: TGTGCCAGCAGGCCTAGCGGGAGGAAGACGGGAACTTTGGCAGATACGCAGTATTTT.

This chain joins TRBV10-3 and TRBJ1-1; D not resolved. CDR3 length equals 12 residues. V was shortened by 1 base and J by 4 bases, with 4 bases between the two germline ends. Germline assignment: CDR1 ENHRY and CDR2 SYGVKD. This CDR3 reads CAISEWGTEAFF. For the CDR3, the DNA is TGTGCCATCAGTGAGTGGGGCACTGAAGCTTTCTTT.

This clonotype has only a few counts. The chain has TRBV28 and TRBJ2-2, with 8 bases lining up with TRBD2. Germline V gives CDR1 MDHEN, CDR2 SYDVKM. The J segment lost 6 bases and the V segment lost 4 bases, leaving 10 bases of the junction unmatched. The CDR3 is 16 amino acids. The CDR3 DNA is TGTGCCAGCAGTTCCCCCGGGACTAGGGGGTCCGGGGAGCTGTTTTTT. This gives the protein CASSSPGTRGSGELFF. The full variable domain, rest sourced from reference TRBV28 and TRBJ2-2, is DVKVTQSSRYLVKRTGEKVFLECVQDMDHENMFWYRQDPGLGLRLIYFSYDVKMKEKGDIPEGYSVSREKKERFSLILESASTNQTSMYLCASSSPGTRGSGELFFGEGSRLTVL.

The V call is TRBV5-1, the J call TRBJ2-7, with 7 bases aligning to TRBD1. The CDR3 covers 15 residues. Germline V gene sequence: CDR1 SGHRS, CDR2 YFSETQ. J gave up 5 bases and V 3 bases, and 11 bases lay outside the gene matches. The CDR3 loop is CASSYTGPQGDEQYF. CDR3 DNA sequence: TGCGCCAGCAGCTATACCGGGCCGCAGGGGGACGAGCAGTACTTC.

This clonotype was counted a few times. In nucleotides, the CDR3 is TGCAGCGTTGACCTGCCTGGAAACACCATATATTTT. Translation: CSVDLPGNTIYF. The chain joins TRBV29-1 to TRBJ1-3, with no clear D. V lost 3 bases and J 2 bases, leaving 5 bases between the germline ends. The CDR3 runs 12 residues. Germline CDR1 and CDR2: SQVTM and ANQGSEA.

V usage is TRBV6-1 and J usage is TRBJ1-5; D ambiguous. The germline V and J ends were trimmed by 11 bases and 3 bases, with 14 bases remaining between them. In germline, CDR1 is MNHNS, CDR2 SASEGT. The CDR3 is 13 amino acids. CDR3 in DNA: TGTGCCGGAAAGGATGTGGACAATCAGCCCCAGCATTTT. Translating gives CAGKDVDNQPQHF.

This clonotype was counted many times. V is TRBV4-2 and J is TRBJ2-1; D remains ambiguous. V dropped 0 bases and J dropped 4 bases, with 7 bases sitting between them. The CDR3 length is 14 residues. From germline, CDR1 is LGHNA and CDR2 YNFKEQ. The CDR3 region is CASSQDLLYNEQFF. The CDR3 DNA follows: TGTGCCAGCAGCCAAGATCTGCTGTACAATGAGCAGTTCTTC.

The chain carries TRBV12-3 or TRBV12-4 and TRBJ2-7; D is undetermined. This CDR3 has 14 residues. Trimming removed 1 base from V and 4 bases from J, with 11 bases in between. The CDR3 reads CASSLGEGGYEQYV. The DNA of the CDR3 is TGTGCCAGCAGTTTAGGGGAAGGTGGTTACGAGCAGTACGTC.

This clonotype was observed a few times. This chain links TRBV2 with TRBJ2-2; D gene ambiguous. The CDR3 totals 15 residues. The V and J ends lost 4 bases and 0 bases respectively, with 9 bases between them. Germline V gene data show CDR1 as SNHLY and CDR2 as FYNNEI. CDR3 bases: TGTGCCAGCAGTGTTATTGTCTCGAACACCGGGGAGCTGTTTTTT. Its protein product is CASSVIVSNTGELFF.